This T cell receptor (beta chain) was recorded in a study of blood T cell repertoires in COVID-19. Sequenced by immunoSEQ multiplex PCR; TCRdb stores in-frame clones only, minus some. The top ten clones hold about 2.5% of a sample with fewer than 250,000 clones, roughly 80% of them seen once. V lost 7 bases and J lost 5, with 18 bases in between. Germline loops: CDR1 SNHLY, CDR2 FYNNEI. This CDR3 is built from 14 residues. The rearrangement uses TRBV2 and TRBJ2-7, with D possibly being TRBD2 (5 bases). The receptor was isolated from a woman aged 40 to 55 with active or convalescent COVID-19. The sequenced material came from peripheral blood. CDR3 DNA: TGTGCCAGCACCCTCGATGAGGGTGGCCACGAGCAGTACTTC. This gives the protein CASTLDEGGHEQYF. The complete variable domain, with remaining parts taken from reference TRBV2 and TRBJ2-7, reads EPEVTQTPSHQVTQMGQEVILRCVPISNHLYFYWYRQILGQKVEFLVSFYNNEISEKSEIFDDQFSVERPDGSNFTLKIRSTKLEDSAMYFCASTLDEGGHEQYFGPGTRLTVT.